The 18 T cell receptor beta chains below were found in one sample sequenced in a study of breast tumors, draining lymph nodes, adjacent tissues. TCRdb itself ran the multiplex PCR reads through MiXCR, one entry per CDR3 protein. Of about 15,000 distinct CDR3 sequences listed, roughly 50% are singletons. The specimen sequenced was tumor-adjacent breast tissue. The source is a female donor with breast cancer. Some clones in this sample may be carry-over from other donors' samples.

The V and J genes are TRBV5-1 and TRBJ1-3, with 7 bases identical to TRBD1. Per the germline V gene, CDR1 is SGHRS and CDR2 is YFSETQ. The ends lost 7 bases at V and 2 bases at J; junction bases unmatched: 15. This CDR3 region has 17 residues. The CDR3 nucleotides read TGCGCCAGCTTCTCAGGGGGAGTTTTGGTGGCTGGAAACACCATATATTTT. It encodes CASFSGGVLVAGNTIYF.

Details on this clonotype: This likely comes from a read error, as the CDR3 has no conserved phenylalanine or tryptophan at its end. The J gene is TRBJ2-7, the V gene TRBV20-1; 7 bases line up with TRBD2. The CDR3 has 13 amino acids. Germline V gene lookup returns CDR1 DFQATT and CDR2 SNEGSKA (reference sequence). Trimming cost V 6 bases and J 3 bases; bases outside gene matches: 8. CDR3 nucleotide sequence: TGCAGTGCCCTTGGAGGCGGGAGCTACGAGCAGTACCTC. Protein sequence: CSALGGGSYEQYL.

This clonotype is labeled as medium-sized (0.01 to 0.1%). CDR3 sequence (DNA): TGTGCCAGCACTTTCAACAGGGATGGCGTCTATGGCTACACCTTC. Amino acids: CASTFNRDGVYGYTF. The V call is TRBV6-4, the J call TRBJ1-2; TRBD1 might be the D (6 bases). V shed 7 bases and J shed 4 bases, with 19 bases lying between them. The CDR3 runs 15 residues. CDR1 and CDR2 from the germline V gene are MRHNA and SNTAGT.

Ten or more counts support this clonotype. Since a much larger clone is just one base distant, this may be a read error. The chain couples TRBV5-6 to TRBJ2-7; possible D gene TRBD2, 6 bases. The CDR3 is made up of 14 amino acids. CDR1 is SGHDT, CDR2 YYEEEE, per germline. The V and J ends lost 2 bases and 4 bases respectively, with 13 bases between them. In DNA, the CDR3 is TGTGCCAGCAGCTTCGGAGGGTCCATTTACGAGCAGTACTTC. Its protein is CASSFGGSIYEQYF.

The chain has TRBV20-1 and TRBJ2-7; 7 bases are shared with TRBD2. CDR3 length equals 15 residues. J gave up 0 bases and V 4 bases, and 9 bases lay outside the gene matches. Germline V gene lookup returns CDR1 DFQATT and CDR2 SNEGSKA (reference sequence). The CDR3 region is CSAMWTGGSSYEQYF. The CDR3 nucleotides are TGCAGTGCTATGTGGACTGGCGGGAGCTCCTACGAGCAGTACTTC.

This clonotype is judged medium-sized. V gene TRBV20-1 combines with J gene TRBJ1-3; perhaps TRBD1 as D (5 bases). The CDR3 covers 15 residues. Trimming cost V 0 bases and J 3 bases, with 12 bases left between them. CDR1 is DFQATT and CDR2 is SNEGSKA in the germline V gene (reference sequence). The CDR3 here is CSARDSGNYGNTIYF. Here the CDR3 DNA reads TGCAGTGCTAGAGATTCAGGGAATTATGGAAACACCATATATTTT.

The chain has TRBV7-9 and TRBJ1-3, with D maybe TRBD1 (5 bases). CDR3 size: 16 residues. CDR1 is SEHNR, CDR2 FQNEAQ, per germline (reference sequence). V lost 3 bases and J lost 2, with 14 bases in between. The CDR3 sequence is CASSFKGPLAGNTIYF. CDR3 coding DNA: TGTGCCAGCAGCTTCAAGGGGCCTCTAGCTGGAAACACCATATATTTT.

The DNA for the CDR3 is TGTGCCAGCAGCGACAGGGTGGTGGGAGAGCAGTACTTC. It specifies CASSDRVVGEQYF. V gene TRBV6-5 combines with J gene TRBJ2-7; 7 bases are shared with TRBD1. This CDR3 contains 13 residues. Germline loops: CDR1 MNHEY, CDR2 SVGAGI. Trimming at V came to 6 bases and at J to 7 bases, leaving 9 bases not matched to a gene.

V usage is TRBV25-1 and J usage is TRBJ2-1, with 12 bases that match TRBD1. Trimming at V came to 6 bases and at J to 4 bases, leaving 7 bases not matched to a gene. Germline loops: CDR1 MGHDK, CDR2 SYGVNS. The length of the CDR3 is 16 residues. CDR3 sequence: CASSHRDRGLYNEQFF. In nucleotides, the CDR3 is TGTGCCAGCAGCCACCGGGACAGGGGGCTATACAATGAGCAGTTCTTC.

Judged by abundance, this clonotype is medium-sized (0.01 to 0.1%). CDR3 region: CASSLGGRAGAYNEQFF. DNA for the CDR3: TGCGCCAGCAGCTTGGGAGGGAGGGCGGGGGCTTACAATGAGCAGTTCTTC. The chain is built from TRBV5-1 and TRBJ2-1; TRBD2 is a possible D gene (7 bases). The germline V gene has CDR1 SGHRS and CDR2 YFSETQ. V gave up 0 bases and J gave up 4 bases, with 17 bases separating them. The CDR3 has 17 residues. The full variable domain, rest sourced from reference TRBV5-1 and TRBJ2-1, is KAGVTQTPRYLIKTRGQQVTLSCSPISGHRSVSWYQQTPGQGLQFLFEYFSETQRNKGNFPGRFSGRQFSNSRSEMNVSTLELGDSALYLCASSLGGRAGAYNEQFFGPGTRLTVL.

The rearrangement links TRBV7-9 to TRBJ2-3; TRBD2 aligns across 7 bases. Germline CDR1 is SEHNR and CDR2 is FQNEAQ (reference sequence). The trim removed 5 bases at V and 1 base at J, leaving 9 bases unmatched. This CDR3 is 16 amino acids long. The CDR3 nucleotides read TGTGCCAGCAGCCTAATCGGGGGGTGGGGCACAGATACGCAGTATTTT. Its protein product is CASSLIGGWGTDTQYF.

In its sample, this clonotype was seen many times. The chain has TRBV7-2 and TRBJ2-3; D ambiguous. Germline CDR1 SGHTA, CDR2 FQGNSA. Trimming stripped 1 base from V and 2 bases from J, with 4 bases between. The CDR3 is 13 residues long. The CDR3 sequence is CASSLVNTDTQYF. CDR3 coding DNA: TGTGCCAGCAGCTTAGTAAACACAGATACGCAGTATTTT.

A word on this clonotype: An end of the junction does not agree with germline; a read error may underlie this. V and J are TRBV5-4 and TRBJ2-2, with a tentative D call TRBD2 (5 bases). Germline V gene lookup returns CDR1 SGHNT and CDR2 YYREEE (reference sequence). The CDR3 sequence is 15 residues long. CDR3 loop: CASSPGRINTGELFF. The DNA for the CDR3 is TGTGCCAGCAGCCCCGGACGGATAAACACCGGGGAGCTGTTTTTC.

By sample share, this clonotype is medium-sized. V and J are TRBV30 and TRBJ2-3; 8 nucleotides align to TRBD2. Germline CDR1 is GTSNPN and CDR2 is SVGIG (reference sequence). The CDR3 spans 18 residues. V dropped 1 base and J dropped 2; count of bases not matched to a gene: 14. The CDR3 nucleotides read TGTGCCTGGAGTGACGTCCCAGGACTAGCTGGGGCCACAGATACGCAGTATTTT. Its translation: CAWSDVPGLAGATDTQYF.

This clonotype occurred many times. This chain uses TRBV9 with TRBJ2-7; unclear D gene. The CDR3 spans 15 residues. CDR1 and CDR2 from the germline V gene are SGDLS and YYNGEE. The ends were cut back, 0 bases at V and 0 bases at J, with 10 bases in the middle. The CDR3 bases are TGTGCCAGCAGCGTAGCCTCCAGCTACTCCTACGAGCAGTACTTC. This sequence encodes CASSVASSYSYEQYF.

The chain couples TRBV5-4 to TRBJ2-3; no reliable D call. CDR1 SGHNT and CDR2 YYREEE come from the germline V gene (reference sequence). The V and J ends lost 4 bases and 0 bases respectively, with 3 bases between them. The CDR3 sequence is 12 residues long. The DNA of the CDR3 is TGTGCCAGCAGCCTCAGCACAGATACGCAGTATTTT. This translates into CASSLSTDTQYF.

Comment on this clonotype: A single base separates this from a much larger clone, so it may be a read error. The rearrangement joins TRBV5-5 to TRBJ2-7; TRBD2 is a possible D gene (6 bases). Trimming removed 3 bases at V and 2 bases at J, with 12 bases between. The CDR3 has 14 amino acids. CDR1 is SGHKS, CDR2 YYEKEE, per germline (reference sequence). The CDR3 DNA follows: TGTGCCAGCAGCTGGGACTTAGCTACCTACGAGCAGTACTTC. Translation gives CASSWDLATYEQYF.

This clonotype is labeled medium-sized. J is TRBJ1-6 and V is TRBV28; no firm D call. CDR3 size: 12 residues. Trimming removed 5 bases at V and 11 bases at J, with 10 bases between. Germline V gene sequence: CDR1 MDHEN, CDR2 SYDVKM. Here the CDR3 DNA reads TGTGCCAGCAGTCCCCCGGCGGCACCCCTCCACTTT. It specifies CASSPPAAPLHF.